The 32 T cell receptor beta chains presented below share a single source sample, sequenced in a study of cytomegalovirus exposure and HLA in healthy donors. The PCR contained 60 Vbeta and 13 Jbeta primers. TCRdb's copy holds only in-frame clones and misses some; the assay was immunoSEQ multiplex PCR. The table has approximately 170,000 clones, roughly 81% seen once. The sample comprised PBMCs. These receptors came from a woman in her thirties in good health and CMV-seropositive.

The V and J genes are TRBV6-6 and TRBJ2-5; perhaps TRBD2 as D (5 bases). CDR1 is MNHNY and CDR2 is SVGAGI in the germline V gene (reference sequence). The CDR3 has 12 residues. The germline V and J ends were trimmed by 8 bases and 1 base, with 8 bases remaining between them. This CDR3 reads CASGELQETQYF. The CDR3 DNA reads as TGTGCCAGCGGGGAGCTCCAAGAGACCCAGTACTTC.

The rearrangement joins TRBV27 to TRBJ2-1; TRBD2 matches at 14 bases. CDR3 length: 15 amino acids. Trimming removed 5 bases from V and 10 bases from J; junction bases left unmatched: 7. Germline V gene sequence: CDR1 MNHEY, CDR2 SMNVEV (reference sequence). This chain's CDR3 is CASSLGTSGSWEQFF. CDR3 nucleotides: TGTGCCAGCAGTCTCGGGACTAGCGGGAGTTGGGAGCAGTTCTTC.

The chain links TRBV5-1 to TRBJ2-5, with TRBD2 matching 14 bases. The CDR3 extends over 16 amino acids. Trimming at V came to 4 bases and at J to 4 bases, leaving 6 bases not matched to a gene. Germline V gene data show CDR1 as SGHRS and CDR2 as YFSETQ. The CDR3 coding sequence is TGCGCCAGCAGCGGGGGACTAGCGGGAGTTGGAGAGACCCAGTACTTC. Protein sequence: CASSGGLAGVGETQYF.

This clone was observed a handful of times. V gene TRBV7-2 combines with J gene TRBJ1-4, with a possible D match to TRBD1 (6 bases). The CDR3 has 18 amino acids. V lost 5 bases and J 2 bases, leaving 21 bases between the germline ends. From germline, CDR1 is SGHTA and CDR2 FQGNSA. This CDR3 is CASSPEHGGGLTNEKLFF. The DNA of the CDR3 is TGTGCCAGCAGCCCTGAGCACGGGGGGGGCCTCACTAATGAAAAACTGTTTTTT.

This chain links TRBV13 with TRBJ2-1; D might be TRBD2 (6 bases). The germline CDR1 and CDR2 sequences are PRHDT and FYEKMQ (reference sequence). V was clipped by 3 bases and J by 6 bases, with 9 bases between them. This CDR3 is 13 amino acids long. CDR3 residues: CASSFGSSNEQFF. The CDR3 coding sequence is TGTGCCAGCAGCTTCGGGAGTAGCAATGAGCAGTTCTTC.

J is TRBJ2-7 and V is TRBV6-4; tentatively, D is TRBD2 (5 bases). Trimming removed 3 bases from V and 4 bases from J, with 10 bases in between. This CDR3 spans 13 amino acids. Germline CDR1 is MRHNA and CDR2 is SNTAGT. Written as DNA, the CDR3 is TGTGCCAGCAGTGAGGGAGCCACGTACGAGCAGTACTTC. Amino acids: CASSEGATYEQYF.

A word on this clone: The germline gene is not matched at one end of the junction; a read error may be the cause. The rearrangement uses TRBV7-6 and TRBJ2-5; D might be TRBD2 (6 bases). The CDR3 spans 14 residues. Germline CDR1 and CDR2: SGHVS and FNYEAQ. CDR3 DNA: TGTGCCAGTAGCTTAGCGGTAGCCGTAGAGACCCAGTACTTC. This sequence encodes CASSLAVAVETQYF.

V and J are TRBV4-1 and TRBJ2-1; maybe TRBD1 (5 bases). The V gene lost 3 bases and the J gene lost 6 bases, with 9 bases spanning the gap. This CDR3 has 13 residues. The V gene's germline CDR1 is MGHRA and CDR2 YSYEKL. DNA of the CDR3: TGCGCCAGCAGCCAGCCCAGGGTCAATGAGCAGTTCTTC. Encoded protein: CASSQPRVNEQFF.

This sequence joins TRBV6-5 and TRBJ2-7; D perhaps matches TRBD1 (6 bases). Looked up from germline, CDR1 is MNHEY and CDR2 is SVGAGI. V lost 0 bases to trimming and J lost 2 bases, with 11 bases between them. This CDR3 is built from 15 residues. In nucleotides, the CDR3 is TGTGCCAGCAGTTACTCCGCTGGACAGACCTACGAGCAGTACTTC. It specifies CASSYSAGQTYEQYF.

CDR3 loop: CASSLGLYTGELFF. The CDR3 bases are TGTGCCAGCAGTTTGGGACTGTACACCGGGGAGCTGTTTTTT. The chain links TRBV28 to TRBJ2-2, with D possibly TRBD2 on 6 matching bases. This CDR3 region has 14 residues. V was shortened by 3 bases and J by 3 bases, with 8 bases between the two germline ends. The V gene's germline CDR1 is MDHEN and CDR2 SYDVKM.

The chain uses TRBV20-1 and TRBJ1-2; D is uncertain. V lost 5 bases and J lost 8, with 6 bases in between. The CDR3 totals 9 residues. Germline CDR1 DFQATT, CDR2 SNEGSKA (reference sequence). The DNA for the CDR3 is TGCAGTGCTCCCAGGGGCTACACCTTC. This codes for CSAPRGYTF.

The chain recombines TRBV7-8 with TRBJ2-1, with TRBD2 matching over 12 bases. CDR1 is SGHVS, CDR2 FQNEAQ, per germline. The CDR3 sequence is 21 residues long. The trim removed 3 bases at V and 4 bases at J, leaving 19 bases unmatched. CDR3 amino acids: CASSLGSGTSGLLPYYNEQFF. The CDR3 DNA reads TGTGCCAGCAGCTTGGGCTCCGGGACTAGCGGGCTCCTACCCTATTACAATGAGCAGTTCTTC.

The V call is TRBV5-4, the J call TRBJ2-1; D is unresolved. V lost 1 base and J 10 bases, leaving 6 bases between the germline ends. The CDR3 length is 11 residues. CDR1 is SGHNT and CDR2 is YYREEE in the germline V gene (reference sequence). CDR3 amino acids: CASSLSIEQFF. The CDR3, as DNA: TGTGCCAGCAGCTTGTCCATCGAGCAGTTCTTC. The full variable domain, in which reference TRBV5-4 and TRBJ2-1 provide the parts outside the CDR3, is ETGVTQSPTHLIKTRGQQVTLRCSSQSGHNTVSWYQQALGQGPQFIFQYYREEENGRGNFPPRFSGLQFPNYSSELNVNALELDDSALYLCASSLSIEQFFGPGTRLTVL.

In this sample, this clone turned up once. This sequence joins TRBV27 and TRBJ2-1, with 9 bases identical to TRBD1. The CDR3 spans 17 residues. The junction had 15 bases not matched to a gene; V was cut back by 5 bases and J by 7 bases. The V gene's germline CDR1 is MNHEY and CDR2 SMNVEV (reference sequence). CDR3 residues: CASSPRPGQGLENEQFF. The CDR3 coding sequence is TGTGCCAGCAGTCCCCGACCGGGACAGGGCCTCGAGAATGAGCAGTTCTTC.

V usage is TRBV5-1 and J usage is TRBJ2-7; 14 bases line up with TRBD2. Unmatched junction bases numbered 3, after V lost 0 bases and J lost 7 bases. Germline CDR1 and CDR2: SGHRS and YFSETQ. The CDR3 totals 15 residues. In DNA form, the CDR3 reads TGCGCCAGCAGCTTGGGGGGACTAGCGGGAGTGGAGCAGTACTTC. Residues: CASSLGGLAGVEQYF.

The chain combines TRBV6-1 with TRBJ2-7, with TRBD1 identical over 10 bases. Germline V CDR1 and CDR2: MNHNS, SASEGT. The CDR3 sequence is 14 residues long. The ends lost 8 bases at V and 2 bases at J; junction bases unmatched: 6. The CDR3 DNA sequence: TGTGCCAGCGGCGACAGGGGGCTCCCCTACGAGCAGTACTTC. Amino acid sequence: CASGDRGLPYEQYF.

The chain employs TRBV4-1 and TRBJ2-7; 7 bases line up with TRBD2. The V segment lost 0 bases and the J segment 0 bases; nucleotides outside the gene matches: 2. Germline V gene sequence: CDR1 MGHRA, CDR2 YSYEKL. This CDR3 has 15 residues. This CDR3 is CASSQDGRSSYEQYF. Written as DNA, the CDR3 is TGCGCCAGCAGCCAAGACGGGAGGAGCTCCTACGAGCAGTACTTC.

The J gene is TRBJ2-1, the V gene TRBV7-9; possible D gene TRBD2, 6 bases. Germline V lookup: CDR1 SEHNR, CDR2 FQNEAQ (reference sequence). The length of the CDR3 is 13 residues. The V end lost 7 bases, the J end lost 8 bases, and 15 bases lay between the germline ends. The CDR3, as DNA: TGTGCCAGCACCGGGCCTCGGAGGGATGAGCAGTTCTTC. As protein: CASTGPRRDEQFF.

The V gene is TRBV28, the J gene TRBJ2-4; no clear D gene. The CDR3 runs to 15 residues. V lost 5 bases and J lost 0, with 11 bases in between. CDR1 MDHEN and CDR2 SYDVKM come from the germline V gene. DNA of the CDR3: TGTGCCAGCAGTCTGACGGAGTTAGCCAAAAACATTCAGTACTTC. Translating it yields CASSLTELAKNIQYF.

This rearrangement joins TRBV10-3 to TRBJ1-2, with D tentatively TRBD1 (6 bases). Germline V gene sequence: CDR1 ENHRY, CDR2 SYGVKD. The V end lost 6 bases, the J end lost 4 bases, and 12 bases lay between the germline ends. The CDR3 runs 13 residues. CDR3 DNA sequence: TGTGCCATCAGCCAGGGGAACTCCTATGGCTACACCTTC. This codes for CAISQGNSYGYTF.

This sequence joins TRBV7-8 and TRBJ2-7; 8 bases align to TRBD1. Unmatched junction bases numbered 7, after V lost 4 bases and J lost 2 bases. CDR3 length equals 15 residues. Germline CDR1 and CDR2: SGHVS and FQNEAQ. Here the CDR3 reads CASSSTDRVPYEQYF. The CDR3 bases are TGTGCCAGCAGCTCCACGGACAGGGTCCCCTACGAGCAGTACTTC.

The V and J genes are TRBV5-8 and TRBJ2-3; a possible D gene is TRBD2 (6 bases). Germline assignment: CDR1 SGHTS and CDR2 YDEGEE. V lost 0 bases and J 2 bases, leaving 13 bases between the germline ends. The CDR3 contains 16 residues. The CDR3 nucleotides are TGTGCCAGCAGCTTGGACCTAGCGTTCAACACAGATACGCAGTATTTT. The encoded protein is CASSLDLAFNTDTQYF.

The chain couples TRBV4-1 to TRBJ2-7, with TRBD1 as a possible D gene (5 bases). The ends were cut back, 7 bases at V and 5 bases at J, with 9 bases in the middle. Germline loops: CDR1 MGHRA, CDR2 YSYEKL. This CDR3 is 11 amino acids long. CDR3 nucleotide sequence: TGCGCCAGCACCTCCAGGGACGAGCAGTACTTC. Protein: CASTSRDEQYF.

This clone was counted once. The rearrangement uses TRBV5-6 and TRBJ2-5, with TRBD1 matching 8 bases. Germline lookup yields CDR1 SGHDT and CDR2 YYEEEE. V was pared by 0 bases and J by 5 bases, with 18 bases of the junction left unmatched. The CDR3 consists of 19 residues. The CDR3 here is CASSLGPPIPDRGGETQYF. The CDR3 DNA reads as TGTGCCAGCAGCTTGGGGCCTCCTATTCCCGACAGGGGCGGGGAGACCCAGTACTTC.

Notes on this clone: Other DNA sequences in the sample encode the same CDR3. CDR3 sequence (DNA): TGTGCCAGCAGCCCGGGGGGGGAGGAGACCCAGTACTTC. It specifies CASSPGGEETQYF. The J gene is TRBJ2-5, the V gene TRBV5-4; 8 positions match TRBD2. The ends lost 4 bases at V and 5 bases at J; junction bases unmatched: 4. The CDR3 contains 13 residues. CDR1 is SGHNT and CDR2 is YYREEE in the germline V gene (reference sequence). Full variable domain (rest looked up from reference TRBV5-4 and TRBJ2-5): ETGVTQSPTHLIKTRGQQVTLRCSSQSGHNTVSWYQQALGQGPQFIFQYYREEENGRGNFPPRFSGLQFPNYSSELNVNALELDDSALYLCASSPGGEETQYFGPGTRLLVL.

The chain recombines TRBV15 with TRBJ2-7, with TRBD2 as a possible D gene (6 bases). Germline V lookup: CDR1 LNHNV, CDR2 YYDKDF (reference sequence). V lost 1 base and J lost 5, with 6 bases in between. The CDR3 loop spans 12 amino acids. CDR3 bases: TGTGCCACCAGCAGAGGACTAGACGAGCAGTACTTC. Protein sequence: CATSRGLDEQYF.

The rearrangement links TRBV28 to TRBJ2-7; the D is unclear. The length of the CDR3 is 11 residues. Trimming took 4 bases from V and 8 from J, leaving 9 bases between them. Germline V gene data show CDR1 as MDHEN and CDR2 as SYDVKM. The CDR3 protein is CASSSDIKQYF. The CDR3 region has the DNA TGTGCCAGCAGTTCTGACATAAAGCAGTACTTC.

This chain joins TRBV10-1 and TRBJ2-1; 12 bases match TRBD1. The V and J ends lost 4 bases and 0 bases, in that order; junction bases with no gene match: 10. Germline assignment: CDR1 WNHNN and CDR2 SYGVQD (reference sequence). The CDR3 covers 19 residues. The DNA for the CDR3 is TGCGCCAGCAGTGGGGGACAGGGGGCTAGTAGGAGCTCCTACAATGAGCAGTTCTTC. Translation: CASSGGQGASRSSYNEQFF.

The J gene is TRBJ1-4, the V gene TRBV5-1; 7 bases are shared with TRBD1. Germline V CDR1 and CDR2: SGHRS, YFSETQ. The CDR3 is 15 residues long. V lost 4 bases to trimming and J lost 0 bases; unmatched junction nucleotides: 3. CDR3 sequence reads: CASSPGQATNEKLFF. DNA for the CDR3: TGCGCCAGCAGCCCAGGACAGGCAACTAATGAAAAACTGTTTTTT.

V gene TRBV4-1 combines with J gene TRBJ2-7; 12 bases map to TRBD1. Germline CDR1 and CDR2: MGHRA and YSYEKL. The CDR3 is 16 residues long. Trimming removed 4 bases from V and 7 bases from J; junction bases left unmatched: 11. CDR3 nucleotide sequence: TGCGCCAGCAGCCTTACCCCGGGACAGGGGGCGCGGGAGCAGTACTTC. It encodes CASSLTPGQGAREQYF.

The genes are TRBV21-1 and TRBJ2-7; the table's D call, TRBD2, has no DNA check behind it. TRBV21-1 is described as a pseudogene. This CDR3 is 20 amino acids long. CDR3 DNA: TGTGCCAGCAGCAAATATACCTTAGTAAAGCGACTAGCGGGGCTCTACGAGCAGTACTTC. The encoded protein is CASSKYTLVKRLAGLYEQYF.

The chain recombines TRBV7-9 with TRBJ2-1, with a tentative D call TRBD1 (5 bases). This CDR3 spans 12 amino acids. The V end lost 1 base, the J end lost 15 bases, and 13 bases lay between the germline ends. Germline CDR1 SEHNR, CDR2 FQNEAQ (reference sequence). CDR3 residues: CASSLEGARRFF. DNA for the CDR3: TGTGCCAGCAGCTTAGAAGGGGCGCGACGGTTCTTC.